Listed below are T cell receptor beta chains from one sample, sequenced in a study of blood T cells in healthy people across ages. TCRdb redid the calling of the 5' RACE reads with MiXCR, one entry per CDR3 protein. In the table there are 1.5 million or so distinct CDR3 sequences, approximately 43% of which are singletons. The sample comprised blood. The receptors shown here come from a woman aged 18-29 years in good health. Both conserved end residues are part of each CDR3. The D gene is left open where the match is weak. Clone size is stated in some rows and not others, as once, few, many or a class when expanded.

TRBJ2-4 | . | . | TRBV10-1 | TGCGCCAGCAGCTCCGGACAGCCTCAAGGCATTCAGTACTTC | CASSSGQPQGIQYF
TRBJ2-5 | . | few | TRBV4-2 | TGTGCCAGCAGTCCATTAGAGTCCGAGGAGACCCAGTACTTC | CASSPLESEETQYF
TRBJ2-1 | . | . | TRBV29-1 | TGCAGCGTTGGGGGGCGAGAGCAGTTCTTC | CSVGGREQFF
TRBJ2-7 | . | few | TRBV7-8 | TGTGCCAGCAGCCCCACCCGGACAGTCCGTTTGGGCTCCTACGAGCAGTACTTC | CASSPTRTVRLGSYEQYF
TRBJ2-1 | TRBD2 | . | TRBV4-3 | TGCGCCAGCAGCCAAGATCGGGAGACTAGCGGGCTCAATGAGCAGTTCTTC | CASSQDRETSGLNEQFF
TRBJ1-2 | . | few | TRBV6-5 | TGTGCCAGCAGAAGGTATCAGGGATCTAACTATGGCTACACCTTC | CASRRYQGSNYGYTF
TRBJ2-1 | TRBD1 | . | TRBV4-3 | TGCGCCAGCGGTCGGGACAGGGGTTTAAATGAGCAGTTCTTC | CASGRDRGLNEQFF
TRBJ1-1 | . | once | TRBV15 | TGTGCCACCAGCAGAGATGTGGCCACTGAAGCTTTCTTT | CATSRDVATEAFF
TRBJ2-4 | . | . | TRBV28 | TGTGCCAGCAGTCCAAGGGACGGCCGCCTAAACATTCAGTACTTC | CASSPRDGRLNIQYF
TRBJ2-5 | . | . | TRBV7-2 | TGTGCCAGCGCTAGGTGGGTCGACAATGAGCAGTACTTC | CASARWVDNEQYF
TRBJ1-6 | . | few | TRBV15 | TGTGCCACCAGCAGCGGCAGGACAAGTAATAATTCACCCCTCCACTTT | CATSSGRTSNNSPLHF
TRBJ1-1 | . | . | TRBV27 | TGTGCCAGCAGTTTACTGGGACACCCGAGCAGCACTGAAGCTTTCTTT | CASSLLGHPSSTEAFF
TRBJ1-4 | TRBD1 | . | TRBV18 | TGTGCCAGCTCACCACCGGGACAGAGGAATGAAAAACTGTTTTTT | CASSPPGQRNEKLFF
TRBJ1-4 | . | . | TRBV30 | TGTGCCTGGAGTTCCCCCCTAACTACTAATGAAAAACTGTTTTTT | CAWSSPLTTNEKLFF
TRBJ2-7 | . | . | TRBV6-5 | TGTGCCAGCCGTCCTTGGGCGGATAGGTACGAGCAGTACTTC | CASRPWADRYEQYF
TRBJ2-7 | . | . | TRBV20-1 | TGCAGTGTTAGGGGAGACAGGATGGCCTACGAGCAGTACTTC | CSVRGDRMAYEQYF